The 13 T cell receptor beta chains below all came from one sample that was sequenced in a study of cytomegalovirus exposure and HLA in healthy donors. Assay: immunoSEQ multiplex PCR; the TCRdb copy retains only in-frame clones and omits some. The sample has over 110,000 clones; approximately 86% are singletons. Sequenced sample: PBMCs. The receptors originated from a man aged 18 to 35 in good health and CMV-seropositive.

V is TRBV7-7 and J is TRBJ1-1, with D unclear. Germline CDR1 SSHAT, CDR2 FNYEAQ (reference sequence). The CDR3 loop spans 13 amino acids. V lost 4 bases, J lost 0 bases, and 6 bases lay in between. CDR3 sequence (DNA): TGTGCCAGCAGCTCCTTAGTGAACACTGAAGCTTTCTTT. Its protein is CASSSLVNTEAFF.

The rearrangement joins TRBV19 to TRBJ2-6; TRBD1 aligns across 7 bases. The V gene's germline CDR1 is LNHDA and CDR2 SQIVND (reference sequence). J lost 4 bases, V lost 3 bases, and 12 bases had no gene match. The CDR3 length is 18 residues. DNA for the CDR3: TGTGCCAGTAGTATTGGACGAGACAGGGAATGGGGGGCCAACGTCCTGACTTTC. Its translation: CASSIGRDREWGANVLTF.

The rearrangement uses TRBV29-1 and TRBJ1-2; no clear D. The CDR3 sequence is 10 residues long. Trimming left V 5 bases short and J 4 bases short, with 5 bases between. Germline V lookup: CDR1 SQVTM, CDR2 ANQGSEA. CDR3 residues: CSVSGYGYTF. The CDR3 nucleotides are TGCAGCGTTAGCGGCTATGGCTACACCTTC.

Written as DNA, the CDR3 is TGCGCCAGCAGCCAAGATGTTACAGGGGGGATCTACGAGCAGTACTTC. It is translated as CASSQDVTGGIYEQYF. The rearrangement links TRBV4-1 to TRBJ2-7, with 8 bases lining up with TRBD1. The V segment lost 0 bases and the J segment 3 bases; nucleotides outside the gene matches: 7. CDR3 size: 16 residues. Germline V gene lookup returns CDR1 MGHRA and CDR2 YSYEKL.

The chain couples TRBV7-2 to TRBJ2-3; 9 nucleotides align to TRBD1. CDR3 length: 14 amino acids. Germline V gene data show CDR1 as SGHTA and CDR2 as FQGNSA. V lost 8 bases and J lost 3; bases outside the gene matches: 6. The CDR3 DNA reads TGTGCCAGCGGGGGACAGGGAGGGACAGATACGCAGTATTTT. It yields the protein CASGGQGGTDTQYF.

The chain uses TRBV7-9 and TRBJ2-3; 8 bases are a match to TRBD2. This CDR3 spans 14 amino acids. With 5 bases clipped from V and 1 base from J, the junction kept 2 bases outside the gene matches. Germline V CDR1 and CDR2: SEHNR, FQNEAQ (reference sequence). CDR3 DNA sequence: TGTGCCAGCAGCGGAGCGGGGGGCACAGATACGCAGTATTTT. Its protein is CASSGAGGTDTQYF.

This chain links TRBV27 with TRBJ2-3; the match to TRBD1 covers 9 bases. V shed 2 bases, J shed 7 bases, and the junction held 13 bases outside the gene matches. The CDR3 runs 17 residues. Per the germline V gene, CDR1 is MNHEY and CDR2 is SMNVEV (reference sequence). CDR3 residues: CASSLAGPGQGANTQYF. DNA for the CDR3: TGTGCCAGCAGTTTAGCGGGGCCGGGACAGGGTGCAAATACGCAGTATTTT.

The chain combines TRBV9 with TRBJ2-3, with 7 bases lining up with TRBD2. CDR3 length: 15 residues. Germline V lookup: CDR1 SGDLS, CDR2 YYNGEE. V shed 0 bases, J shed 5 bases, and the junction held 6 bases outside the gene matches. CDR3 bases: TGTGCCAGCAGCGTAGAGGCGGGGGAGATAGATACGCAGTATTTT. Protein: CASSVEAGEIDTQYF.

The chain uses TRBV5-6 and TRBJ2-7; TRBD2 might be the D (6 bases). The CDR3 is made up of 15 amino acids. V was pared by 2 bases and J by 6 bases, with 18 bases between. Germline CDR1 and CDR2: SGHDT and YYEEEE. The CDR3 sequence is CASSLSGGVRTEQYF. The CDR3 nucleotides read TGTGCCAGCAGCTTATCCGGCGGGGTTCGTACCGAGCAGTACTTC. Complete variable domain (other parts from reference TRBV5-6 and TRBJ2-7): DAGVTQSPTHLIKTRGQQVTLRCSPKSGHDTVSWYQQALGQGPQFIFQYYEEEERQRGNFPDRFSGHQFPNYSSELNVNALLLGDSALYLCASSLSGGVRTEQYFGPGTRLTVT.

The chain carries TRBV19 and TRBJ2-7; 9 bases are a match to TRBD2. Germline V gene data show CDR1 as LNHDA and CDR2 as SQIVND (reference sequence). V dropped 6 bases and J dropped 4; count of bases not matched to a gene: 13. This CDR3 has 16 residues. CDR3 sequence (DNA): TGTGCCAGTAGCAACCCTGGGACTAGCCGCCCGTACGAGCAGTACTTC. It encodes CASSNPGTSRPYEQYF.

CDR3 residues: CASSLTEGAREYF. CDR3 sequence (DNA): TGTGCCAGCAGCTTAACGGAGGGGGCGAGGGAGTACTTC. The chain is built from TRBV7-3 and TRBJ2-7; TRBD1 is a possible D gene (7 bases). Germline assignment: CDR1 SGHTA and CDR2 FQGTGA. This CDR3 region has 13 residues. V was shortened by 0 bases and J by 11 bases, with 14 bases between the two germline ends.

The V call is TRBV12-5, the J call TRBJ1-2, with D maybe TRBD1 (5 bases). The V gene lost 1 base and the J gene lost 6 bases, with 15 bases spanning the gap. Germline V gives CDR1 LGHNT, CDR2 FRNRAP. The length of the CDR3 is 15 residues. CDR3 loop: CASGLGGGAEDGYTF. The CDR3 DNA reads TGTGCTAGTGGTTTGGGTGGCGGGGCGGAAGATGGCTACACCTTC.

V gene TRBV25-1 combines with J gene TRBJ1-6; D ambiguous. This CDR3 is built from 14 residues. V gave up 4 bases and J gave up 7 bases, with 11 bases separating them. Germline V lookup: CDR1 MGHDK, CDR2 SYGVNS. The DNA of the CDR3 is TGTGCCAGCAGTGGAACTCTGTTGAATTCACCCCTCCACTTT. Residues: CASSGTLLNSPLHF.